The clone carrying this T cell receptor beta chain was seen ten or more times. Its antigen is unidentified. This record comes from a study of CD8 T cells in ankylosing spondylitis. MiXCR was run by TCRdb on the 5' RACE reads, yielding one entry per CDR3 protein. The sample lists roughly 86,000 distinct CDR3 sequences, 7.5% to 9% occurring once. There are 12 residues in the CDR3. V was shortened by 6 bases and J by 6 bases, with 12 bases between the two germline ends. Regarding the study as a whole: Reports say disease-linked clones showed up significantly more in matched ankylosing spondylitis synovial fluid.

This sequence joins TRBV12-3 or TRBV12-4 and TRBJ2-7; the D gene is possibly TRBD1 (6 bases). Sequencing input: blood, either unsorted or a sorted T cell fraction (not recorded which). The source is a male donor with ankylosing spondylitis or in good health (not recorded which). The CDR3 DNA follows: TGTGCCAGCAGGACCCAGGGGCGCGAGCAGTACTTC. Its protein is CASRTQGREQYF.